The 22 T cell receptor beta chains below were found in one sample sequenced in a study of blood T cell repertoires in COVID-19. Some clones are missing from TCRdb's copy, which holds only in-frame ones; the method was immunoSEQ multiplex PCR. The sample yields roughly 240,000 clones, 86% seen once. Sequencing was performed on peripheral blood. These receptors were taken from a woman aged 80 or over with COVID-19, enrolled during active disease.

The rearrangement joins TRBV5-5 to TRBJ2-5, with a tentative D call TRBD2 (6 bases). The germline V gene has CDR1 SGHKS and CDR2 YYEKEE (reference sequence). This CDR3 contains 15 residues. Trimming left V 1 base short and J 4 bases short, with 14 bases between. The DNA of the CDR3 is TGTGCCAGCAGCTTGTTCGGAGGGGCAGGAGAGACCCAGTACTTC. Translated: CASSLFGGAGETQYF.

This clone has just one count. This chain joins TRBV6-6 and TRBJ2-3, with 9 bases aligning to TRBD2. CDR1 and CDR2 from the germline V gene are MNHNY and SVGAGI (reference sequence). Germline trimming cut 9 bases from V and 2 bases from J; bases unmatched to any gene: 12. This CDR3 spans 16 amino acids. The CDR3 loop is CASSQGSGGVTDTQYF. In nucleotides, the CDR3 is TGTGCCAGTAGCCAGGGTAGCGGGGGCGTCACAGATACGCAGTATTTT.

This clone was detected once. The J gene is TRBJ2-5, the V gene TRBV28; D might be TRBD1 (7 bases). This CDR3 is 16 amino acids long. V shed 7 bases and J shed 9 bases, with 27 bases lying between them. CDR1 MDHEN and CDR2 SYDVKM come from the germline V gene. The CDR3 DNA follows: TGTGCCAGCACCACAGGGACAGCCGTCGTTCGGGAGTCCCAGTACTTC. Translated: CASTTGTAVVRESQYF.

This clone was detected only once. V and J are TRBV10-1 and TRBJ1-1, with D perhaps matching TRBD1 (6 bases). Germline V gene lookup returns CDR1 WNHNN and CDR2 SYGVQD (reference sequence). The CDR3 contains 13 residues. Trimming took 5 bases from V and 6 from J, leaving 13 bases between them. CDR3 sequence reads: CASSLQGKAEAFF. The CDR3, as DNA: TGCGCCAGCAGTCTACAGGGAAAGGCTGAAGCTTTCTTT.

The chain links TRBV9 to TRBJ2-1, with 7 nucleotides matching TRBD1. CDR3 length: 14 residues. The germline CDR1 and CDR2 sequences are SGDLS and YYNGEE. With V trimmed by 3 bases and J by 8 bases, 8 bases remained unmatched. Here the CDR3 DNA reads TGTGCCAGCAGCGGATACAGGGGTTACGATGAGCAGTTCTTC. It codes for CASSGYRGYDEQFF.

The chain has TRBV5-1 and TRBJ1-2; TRBD1 matches at 8 bases. The germline V gene encodes CDR1 SGHRS and CDR2 YFSETQ. Trimming removed 2 bases from V and 8 bases from J; junction bases left unmatched: 8. This CDR3 contains 14 residues. The CDR3 sequence is CASSFVRGLLGYTF. The CDR3 DNA follows: TGCGCCAGCAGCTTTGTCAGGGGGCTGTTGGGCTACACCTTC.

The chain joins TRBV27 to TRBJ2-4; the D gene is possibly TRBD2 (6 bases). With 4 bases removed from V and 4 bases from J, the gap between germline ends came to 14 bases. Germline assignment: CDR1 MNHEY and CDR2 SMNVEV (reference sequence). This CDR3 region has 15 residues. Written as DNA, the CDR3 is TGTGCCAGCAGTTCATCGAGAGGGAGGAAAAACATTCAGTACTTC. Amino acid sequence: CASSSSRGRKNIQYF.

The chain couples TRBV7-9 to TRBJ2-3; D uncertain. Trimming took off 5 bases at V and 2 bases at J, with 20 bases between the two ends. This CDR3 spans 17 amino acids. CDR1 is SEHNR and CDR2 is FQNEAQ in the germline V gene (reference sequence). CDR3 coding DNA: TGTGCCAGCAGCCCCCTCATGGGCCAGGATAACACAGATACGCAGTATTTT. Residues: CASSPLMGQDNTDTQYF.

The V call is TRBV27, the J call TRBJ1-5; 7 nucleotides agree with TRBD1. The junction had 8 bases not matched to a gene; V was cut back by 5 bases and J by 4 bases. Germline V gene data show CDR1 as MNHEY and CDR2 as SMNVEV (reference sequence). This CDR3 is 15 amino acids long. The CDR3 region has the DNA TGTGCCAGCAGTCTAACAGGGGCAGGTAATCAGCCCCAGCATTTT. It translates to CASSLTGAGNQPQHF.

This sequence joins TRBV27 and TRBJ1-1, with a possible D match to TRBD1 (6 bases). This CDR3 has 16 amino acids. The germline V gene encodes CDR1 MNHEY and CDR2 SMNVEV (reference sequence). Trimming left V 5 bases short and J 1 base short, with 17 bases between. The CDR3 loop reads CASSTLTTGRNTEAFF. The CDR3 bases are TGTGCCAGCAGTACACTGACAACAGGGAGGAACACTGAAGCTTTCTTT.

The V call is TRBV6-5, the J call TRBJ2-7; D is undetermined. This CDR3 has 14 residues. Per the germline V gene, CDR1 is MNHEY and CDR2 is SVGAGI. V was pared by 2 bases and J by 4 bases, with 12 bases between. This CDR3 is CASSYKPDSYEQYV. The CDR3 coding sequence is TGTGCCAGCAGTTACAAACCTGACTCTTACGAGCAGTACGTC.

V and J are TRBV20-1 and TRBJ1-1; 8 bases fit TRBD1. V shed 3 bases and J 11 bases; nucleotides not matched to a gene: 5. Germline CDR1 reads DFQATT; CDR2 reads SNEGSKA (reference sequence). This CDR3 is 11 amino acids long. The CDR3 reads CSASGNRGAFF. Written as DNA, the CDR3 is TGCAGTGCTAGCGGTAACAGGGGGGCTTTCTTT.

This clone is a singleton in its sample. J is TRBJ1-2 and V is TRBV2; D unclear. The CDR3 extends over 11 amino acids. With 4 bases removed from V and 2 bases from J, the gap between germline ends came to 2 bases. Germline lookup yields CDR1 SNHLY and CDR2 FYNNEI. As DNA, the CDR3 is TGTGCCAGCAGTGTAAACTATGGCTACACCTTC. Encoded protein: CASSVNYGYTF.

This clone turned up a few times. The rearrangement uses TRBV6-5 and TRBJ1-1, with no clear D. Trimming pared 4 bases from V and 0 bases from J, leaving 12 bases between. Germline CDR1 MNHEY, CDR2 SVGAGI. This CDR3 comprises 15 residues. In nucleotides, the CDR3 is TGTGCCAGCAGTTCCCCAGCGGGGTTGAACACTGAAGCTTTCTTT. Its protein is CASSSPAGLNTEAFF.

The genes are TRBV24-1 and TRBJ2-5; 7 bases match TRBD1. Germline-derived CDR1 and CDR2 are KGHDR and SFDVKD. The CDR3 sequence is 15 residues long. J was trimmed by 5 bases and V by 1 base; bases with no gene match: 6. The CDR3 sequence: CATSDFRGRRETQYF. The DNA of the CDR3 is TGTGCCACCAGTGATTTTAGGGGGCGCCGGGAGACCCAGTACTTC.

The V call is TRBV30, the J call TRBJ1-1; D ambiguous. Germline lookup yields CDR1 GTSNPN and CDR2 SVGIG (reference sequence). The CDR3 is 11 amino acids. The ends were cut back, 1 base at V and 6 bases at J, with 6 bases in the middle. DNA of the CDR3: TGTGCCTGGAGTGATGGGCCTGAAGCTTTCTTT. This gives the protein CAWSDGPEAFF.

J is TRBJ1-6 and V is TRBV7-3, with D possibly TRBD1 on 6 matching bases. Trimming removed 3 bases from V and 5 bases from J, with 11 bases in between. CDR3 size: 15 residues. The V gene's germline CDR1 is SGHTA and CDR2 FQGTGA. In DNA form, the CDR3 reads TGTGCCAGCAGCTTCAGGGGTGGAGATAATTCACCCCTCCACTTT. Encoded protein: CASSFRGGDNSPLHF.

The genes are TRBV28 and TRBJ1-5, with 7 bases that match TRBD1. With 6 bases clipped from V and 1 base from J, the junction kept 3 bases outside the gene matches. Germline CDR1 MDHEN, CDR2 SYDVKM. The length of the CDR3 is 14 residues. The CDR3 DNA follows: TGTGCCAGCAGGAAACAGGGGAGCAATCAGCCCCAGCATTTT. It specifies CASRKQGSNQPQHF.

Worth noting for this clone: This CDR3 is also generated by other DNA sequences in the sample. The V and J genes are TRBV10-3 and TRBJ2-3; no firm D call. V dropped 1 base and J dropped 0 bases, with 5 bases sitting between them. This CDR3 has 14 residues. Germline CDR1 reads ENHRY; CDR2 reads SYGVKD. CDR3 residues: CAISEFSSTDTQYF. The CDR3, as DNA: TGTGCCATCAGTGAGTTTTCAAGCACAGATACGCAGTATTTT.

V and J are TRBV28 and TRBJ2-1, with D possibly TRBD2 on 7 matching bases. Trimming took off 2 bases at V and 2 bases at J, with 10 bases between the two ends. CDR1 is MDHEN and CDR2 is SYDVKM in the germline V gene. This CDR3 region has 15 residues. In DNA, the CDR3 is TGTGCCAGCAGTTTACGAGGGGGGGCCTACAATGAGCAGTTCTTC. Amino acids: CASSLRGGAYNEQFF.

The table lists this clone with a few counts. V usage is TRBV11-2 and J usage is TRBJ1-5; no clear D. The V end was cut by 4 bases, the J end by 0 bases, with 7 bases between. Per germline, CDR1 SGHAT and CDR2 FQNNGV. This CDR3 comprises 14 residues. CDR3: CASSWSSSNQPQHF. Here the CDR3 DNA reads TGTGCCAGCAGCTGGAGTAGTAGCAATCAGCCCCAGCATTTT.

The chain is built from TRBV7-2 and TRBJ2-1; D gene unclear. The germline V and J ends were trimmed by 7 bases and 6 bases, with 7 bases remaining between them. The CDR3 is 11 amino acids. The V gene's germline CDR1 is SGHTA and CDR2 FQGNSA. CDR3 in amino acids: CASTSFNEQFF. The CDR3, as DNA: TGTGCCAGCACCTCTTTCAATGAGCAGTTCTTC.